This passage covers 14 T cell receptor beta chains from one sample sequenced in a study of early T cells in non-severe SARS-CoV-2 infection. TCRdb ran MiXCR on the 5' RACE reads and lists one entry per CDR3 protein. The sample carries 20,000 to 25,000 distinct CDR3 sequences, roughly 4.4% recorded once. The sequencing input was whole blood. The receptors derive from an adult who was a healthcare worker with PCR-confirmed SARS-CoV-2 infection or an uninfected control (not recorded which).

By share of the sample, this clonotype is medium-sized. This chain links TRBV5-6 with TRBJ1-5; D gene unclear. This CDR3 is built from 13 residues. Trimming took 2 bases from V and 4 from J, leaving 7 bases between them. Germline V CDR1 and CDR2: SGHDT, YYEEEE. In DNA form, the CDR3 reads TGTGCCAGCAGCTTCCGAGTAAATCAGCCCCAGCATTTT. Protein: CASSFRVNQPQHF.

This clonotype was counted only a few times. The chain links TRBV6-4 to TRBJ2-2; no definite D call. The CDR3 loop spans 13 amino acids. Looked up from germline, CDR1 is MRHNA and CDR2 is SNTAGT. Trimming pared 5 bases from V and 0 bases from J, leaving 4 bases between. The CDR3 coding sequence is TGTGCCAGCAGTTTGTCGAACACCGGGGAGCTGTTTTTT. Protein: CASSLSNTGELFF.

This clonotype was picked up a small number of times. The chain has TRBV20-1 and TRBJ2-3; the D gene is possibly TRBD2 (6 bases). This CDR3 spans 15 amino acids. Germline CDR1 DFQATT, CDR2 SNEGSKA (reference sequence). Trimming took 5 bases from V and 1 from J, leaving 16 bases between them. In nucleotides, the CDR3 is TGCAGTGCTGCCGGGACTTTTCTTCGCACAGATACGCAGTATTTT. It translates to CSAAGTFLRTDTQYF.

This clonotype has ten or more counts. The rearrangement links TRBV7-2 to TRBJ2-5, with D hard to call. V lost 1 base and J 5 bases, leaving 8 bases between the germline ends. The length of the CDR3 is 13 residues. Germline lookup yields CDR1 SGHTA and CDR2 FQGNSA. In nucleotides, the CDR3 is TGTGCCAGCAGCTTAGTGGATCGGGAGACCCAGTACTTC. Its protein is CASSLVDRETQYF.

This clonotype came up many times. The chain's CDR3 is CSARDLPKLLDSSILNIQYF. CDR3 coding DNA: TGCAGTGCTAGAGATCTTCCTAAATTATTGGACAGTTCGATTTTGAACATTCAGTACTTC. The chain is built from TRBV20-1 and TRBJ2-4; D perhaps matches TRBD1 (6 bases). Germline V gene sequence: CDR1 DFQATT, CDR2 SNEGSKA (reference sequence). This CDR3 is built from 20 residues. V lost 0 bases and J 7 bases, leaving 31 bases between the germline ends.

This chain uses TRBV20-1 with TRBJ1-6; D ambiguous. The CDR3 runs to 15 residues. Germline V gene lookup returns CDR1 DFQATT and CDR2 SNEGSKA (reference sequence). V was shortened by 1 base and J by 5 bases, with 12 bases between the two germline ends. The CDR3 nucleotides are TGCAGTGCTAGAGGTCGTTGGGGAGATAATTCACCCCTCCACTTT. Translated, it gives CSARGRWGDNSPLHF.

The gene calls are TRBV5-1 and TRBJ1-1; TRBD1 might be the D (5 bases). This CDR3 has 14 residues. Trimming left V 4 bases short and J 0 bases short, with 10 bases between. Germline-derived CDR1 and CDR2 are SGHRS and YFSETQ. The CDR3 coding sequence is TGCGCCAGCAGCCTGGGGACCGTGAACACTGAAGCTTTCTTT. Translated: CASSLGTVNTEAFF. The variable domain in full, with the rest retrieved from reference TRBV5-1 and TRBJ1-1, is KAGVTQTPRYLIKTRGQQVTLSCSPISGHRSVSWYQQTPGQGLQFLFEYFSETQRNKGNFPGRFSGRQFSNSRSEMNVSTLELGDSALYLCASSLGTVNTEAFFGQGTRLTVV.

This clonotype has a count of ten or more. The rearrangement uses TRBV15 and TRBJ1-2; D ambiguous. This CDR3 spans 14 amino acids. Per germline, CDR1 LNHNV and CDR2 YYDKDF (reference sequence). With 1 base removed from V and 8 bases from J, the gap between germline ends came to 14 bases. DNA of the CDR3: TGTGCCACCAGCAGAGTTGGCCAGATTGCCGGCTACACCTTC. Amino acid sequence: CATSRVGQIAGYTF.

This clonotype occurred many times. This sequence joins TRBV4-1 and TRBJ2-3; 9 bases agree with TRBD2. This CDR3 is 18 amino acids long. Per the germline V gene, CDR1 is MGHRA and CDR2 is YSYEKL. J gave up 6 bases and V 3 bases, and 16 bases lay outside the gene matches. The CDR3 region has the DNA TGCGCCAGCAGCCAGACTCCCGGTAGCGGGAGTCTGTGGGATACGCAGTATTTT. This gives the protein CASSQTPGSGSLWDTQYF.

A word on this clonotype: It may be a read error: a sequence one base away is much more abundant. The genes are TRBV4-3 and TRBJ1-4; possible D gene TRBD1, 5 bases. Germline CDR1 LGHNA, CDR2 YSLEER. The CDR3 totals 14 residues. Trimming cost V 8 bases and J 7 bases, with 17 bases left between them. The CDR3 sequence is CASGSGVVSEKLFF. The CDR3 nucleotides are TGCGCCAGCGGCTCGGGGGTGGTTAGTGAAAAACTGTTTTTT.

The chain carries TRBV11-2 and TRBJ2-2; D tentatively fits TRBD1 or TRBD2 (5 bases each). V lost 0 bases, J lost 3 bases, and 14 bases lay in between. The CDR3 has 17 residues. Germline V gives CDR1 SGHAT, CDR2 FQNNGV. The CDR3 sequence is CASSLDQSGLDTGELFF. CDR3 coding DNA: TGTGCCAGCAGCTTAGATCAATCGGGGCTTGACACCGGGGAGCTGTTTTTT.

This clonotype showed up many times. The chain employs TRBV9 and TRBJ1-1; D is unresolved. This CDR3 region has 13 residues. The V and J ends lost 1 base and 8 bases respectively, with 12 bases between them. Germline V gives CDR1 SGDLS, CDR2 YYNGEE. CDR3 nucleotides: TGTGCCAGCAGCGTAACCCCGTCGGGGGAAGCTTTCTTT. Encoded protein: CASSVTPSGEAFF.

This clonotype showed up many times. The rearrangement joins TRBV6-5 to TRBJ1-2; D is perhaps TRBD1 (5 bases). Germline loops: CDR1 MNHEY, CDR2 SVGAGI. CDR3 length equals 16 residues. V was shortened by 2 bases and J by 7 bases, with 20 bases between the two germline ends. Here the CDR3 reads CASSYNTPVGVSGYTF. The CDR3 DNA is TGTGCCAGCAGTTACAATACACCGGTGGGGGTTAGTGGCTACACCTTC.

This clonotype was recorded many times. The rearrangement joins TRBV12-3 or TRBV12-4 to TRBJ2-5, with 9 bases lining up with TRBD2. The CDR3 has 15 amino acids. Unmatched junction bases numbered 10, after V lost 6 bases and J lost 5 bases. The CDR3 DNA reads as TGTGCCAGCAGAGCCGGGACTAGCTTCCAGGAGACCCAGTACTTC. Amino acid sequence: CASRAGTSFQETQYF.